These 8 T cell receptor beta chains originate from one sample sequenced in a study of blood T cell repertoires in COVID-19 (dated by TCRdb to about 2020). Libraries were built with the immunoSEQ multiplex PCR assay. Held by TCRdb, this immuneACCESS table contains in-frame sequences only and omits some clones. Under half of the omission traces to an unresolved V gene where checked; the cause of the rest is unknown. In all, the sample holds under 250,000 clones, and nearly 90% of those were seen once. The leading ten clones occupy roughly 10% of the sample. The sample was PBMCs or T cells enriched from blood (not recorded which). The receptors were sampled from a man aged 25-45 years who had recovered from COVID-19.

The chain uses TRBV11-3 and TRBJ2-1; TRBD2 matches 7 bases. CDR3 length: 16 residues. Germline V gives CDR1 SGHNT, CDR2 YENEEA. The trim removed 5 bases at V and 0 bases at J, leaving 7 bases unmatched. CDR3 in DNA: TGTGCCAGCAGCCATTGGGGCGGGGGCTCCTACAATGAGCAGTTCTTC. Encoded protein: CASSHWGGGSYNEQFF. The whole variable domain, filled in from reference TRBV11-3 and TRBJ2-1, reads EAGVVQSPRYKIIEKKQPVAFWCNPISGHNTLYWYLQNLGQGPELLIRYENEEAVDDSQLPKDRFSAERLKGVDSTLKIQPAELGDSAVYLCASSHWGGGSYNEQFFGPGTRLTVL.

The chain joins TRBV5-4 to TRBJ2-3; 13 positions agree with TRBD2. The germline CDR1 and CDR2 sequences are SGHNT and YYREEE (reference sequence). The V and J ends lost 1 base and 6 bases, in that order; junction bases with no gene match: 5. The CDR3 runs to 16 residues. For the CDR3, the DNA is TGTGCCAGCAGCTTGACTAGCGGGAGGGCCGGGGATACGCAGTATTTT. This encodes CASSLTSGRAGDTQYF.

This chain connects TRBV7-2 to TRBJ2-2, with D possibly TRBD2 on 5 matching bases. Trimming took 8 bases from V and 6 from J, leaving 16 bases between them. CDR1 and CDR2 from the germline V gene are SGHTA and FQGNSA. This CDR3 has 14 amino acids. As DNA, the CDR3 is TGTGCCAGCCGCAAGAGGGAGAGGGCCGGGGAGCTGTTTTTT. Translated: CASRKRERAGELFF.

This chain uses TRBV6-5 with TRBJ1-1; no definite D call. Per the germline V gene, CDR1 is MNHEY and CDR2 is SVGAGI. V was clipped by 4 bases and J by 0 bases, with 12 bases between them. The length of the CDR3 is 15 residues. Written as DNA, the CDR3 is TGTGCCAGCAGTTTCCAGAACAGCATGAACACTGAAGCTTTCTTT. Protein sequence: CASSFQNSMNTEAFF.

J is TRBJ2-3 and V is TRBV30; D ambiguous. Trimming took off 7 bases at V and 3 bases at J, with 14 bases between the two ends. Looked up from germline, CDR1 is GTSNPN and CDR2 is SVGIG (reference sequence). The length of the CDR3 is 13 residues. In nucleotides, the CDR3 is TGTGCCTCCATGGGCTTGAGTACAGATACGCAGTATTTT. It encodes CASMGLSTDTQYF.

As regards this clone: The sample has other DNA sequences that encode this CDR3 too. The chain links TRBV28 to TRBJ1-2, with D perhaps matching TRBD1 (5 bases). Trimming removed 2 bases from V and 4 bases from J, with 8 bases in between. From germline, CDR1 is MDHEN and CDR2 SYDVKM. CDR3 length equals 13 residues. CDR3: CASSLTGSYGYTF. CDR3 DNA: TGTGCCAGCAGTTTAACAGGCTCCTATGGCTACACCTTC.

The chain uses TRBV29-1 and TRBJ2-1; 8 bases fit TRBD2. Germline V gene data show CDR1 as SQVTM and CDR2 as ANQGSEA. V lost 4 bases, J lost 5 bases, and 1 base stayed unmatched. This CDR3 spans 12 amino acids. CDR3 loop: CSVAGGNNEQFF. Written as DNA, the CDR3 is TGCAGCGTTGCGGGGGGGAACAATGAGCAGTTCTTC.

V is TRBV4-1 and J is TRBJ2-5; D perhaps matches TRBD1 (5 bases). V shed 1 base and J shed 3 bases, with 9 bases lying between them. Germline CDR1 MGHRA, CDR2 YSYEKL. CDR3 length equals 14 residues. Here the CDR3 reads CASSQATGEETQYF. The DNA of the CDR3 is TGCGCCAGCAGCCAAGCAACAGGCGAAGAGACCCAGTACTTC.